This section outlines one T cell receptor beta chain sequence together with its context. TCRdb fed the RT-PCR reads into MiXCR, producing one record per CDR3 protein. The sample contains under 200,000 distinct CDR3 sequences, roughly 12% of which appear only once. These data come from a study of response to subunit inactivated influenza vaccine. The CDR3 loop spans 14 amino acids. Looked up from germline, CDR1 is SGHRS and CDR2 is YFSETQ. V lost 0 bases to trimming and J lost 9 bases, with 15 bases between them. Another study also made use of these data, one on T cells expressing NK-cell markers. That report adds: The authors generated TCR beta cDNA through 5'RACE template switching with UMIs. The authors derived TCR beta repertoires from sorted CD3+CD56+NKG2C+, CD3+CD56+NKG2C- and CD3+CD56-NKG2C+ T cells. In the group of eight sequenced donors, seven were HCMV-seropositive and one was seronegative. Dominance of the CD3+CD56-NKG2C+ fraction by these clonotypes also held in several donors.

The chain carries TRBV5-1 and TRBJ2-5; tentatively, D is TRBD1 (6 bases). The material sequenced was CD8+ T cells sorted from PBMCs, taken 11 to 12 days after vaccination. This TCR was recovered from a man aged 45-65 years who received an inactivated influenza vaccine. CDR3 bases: TGCGCCAGCAGCTTGGACGACAGGAACATGGCCCAGTACTTC. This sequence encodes CASSLDDRNMAQYF.